The source of this T cell receptor (beta chain) is a study of beta chain features in type 1 diabetes. General study points: Type 1 diabetes patients showed a moderate but significant shortening of TCRB CDR3s in all four CD4+ subsets.

Turning to this clone: The antigen remains unidentified.

The CDR3 totals 13 residues. V lost 6 bases, J lost 0 bases, and 5 bases lay in between. Germline CDR1 reads KGHSH; CDR2 reads LQKENI. The isolated RNA, all of it, was reverse transcribed, so expressed TCRB transcripts were what got sequenced. Using immunoSEQ multiplex PCR, the repertoire was profiled, and TCRdb retains in-frame clones only, with some absent. The sample includes around 250,000 clones, roughly 20% of them seen just once. The TCR was taken from a middle-aged woman with type 1 diabetes. The sequencing input was naive CD4+ T cells from blood. The chain couples TRBV18 to TRBJ2-2; tentative D call: TRBD2 (5 bases). CDR3 sequence: CASSGANTGELFF. CDR3 nucleotides: TGTGCCAGCTCGGGAGCGAACACCGGGGAGCTGTTTTTT.